The clone carrying this TCR beta chain was recorded many times. The sample comes from a study of T cells in Graves' hyperthyroidism and ophthalmopathy. Used for diagnoses were clinical symptoms, serum thyroxine and TRAb, thyroid ultrasound and orbital computed tomography. The CDR3 is made up of 11 amino acids. V was cut by 4 bases and J by 5 bases, with 5 bases left in between. CDR1 and CDR2 from the germline V gene are SNHLY and FYNNEI. Template material for amplifying TCR beta CDR3 regions consisted of RNA transcripts. RT-PCR in the first round (using the HTBI primer set) targeted the TCR CDR3. TCRdb independently ran MiXCR on the multiplex PCR reads; one entry per CDR3 protein. The profile shows around 600,000 distinct CDR3 sequences, approximately 15% of them singletons.

Sequencing used blood. V is TRBV2 and J is TRBJ1-1; D remains ambiguous. This sequence was found in a woman aged 18-30 years with Graves' ophthalmopathy. This chain's CDR3 is CASSALTEAFF. The CDR3 nucleotides are TGTGCCAGCAGTGCTCTGACTGAAGCTTTCTTT.